The sequence of this TCR beta chain was determined in a study of blood T cells in healthy people across ages. Findings of the study overall: Age showed a roughly linear inverse relationship with TCR beta diversity per million T cells. A strong correlation was found between TCR beta diversity and the percentage of naive T cells.

Together with a sample-barcoded 5' primer, a J-beta primer mix was included in a second PCR lasting roughly 6 to 12 cycles. A template-switch adaptor that had 12 random nucleotides put a tag on each cDNA molecule. TCRdb reprocessed the 5' RACE reads with MiXCR, giving one entry per CDR3 protein. The table records some 290,000 distinct CDR3 sequences, around 27% of them present only once. In its sample, this clonotype was seen a few times. Its antigen is currently unknown. CDR3 length equals 15 residues. CDR1 MNHNY and CDR2 SVGAGI come from the germline V gene (reference sequence). The V segment lost 6 bases and the J segment 4 bases; nucleotides outside the gene matches: 6.

The chain combines TRBV6-6 with TRBJ2-7; 13 nucleotides line up with TRBD2. The sequence was collected from a woman between 70 and 85 years old in good health. Material for sequencing was blood. The CDR3 DNA sequence: TGTGCCAGCAGGGTACTAGCGGGAGGGCAATACGAGCAGTACTTC. This translates into CASRVLAGGQYEQYF.